Below are 20 T cell receptor beta chains sequenced from a single sample in a study of circulating CD8 cells and anti-PD-1 response in melanoma. From live CD3+CD8+TCRalphabeta+ cells, four PD-1 and/or TIGIT subsets were sorted. TCR libraries were prepared from roughly 14 ng of total RNA with the QIAseq Immune Repertoire TCR panel. TCRdb re-called the reads with MiXCR, one entry per CDR3 protein. Of 200 to 250 distinct CDR3 sequences detected, less than 15% appear once; the ten largest clones hold about two thirds. Source: CD8+ T cells from PBMCs, taken at baseline or after one month of anti-PD-1 therapy (not recorded which). The receptors come from a human donor with melanoma.

Relative to its sample, this clonotype is medium-sized (0.01 to 0.1%). The CDR3 coding sequence is TGTGCCAGCAGCCTAGAGACCGGGGAGCTGTTTTTT. Protein product: CASSLETGELFF. V and J are TRBV14 and TRBJ2-2; D is ambiguous. The CDR3 contains 12 residues. CDR1 is SGHDN, CDR2 FVKESK, per germline. Trimming cost V 4 bases and J 5 bases, with 5 bases left between them.

By proportion, this clonotype is hyperexpanded. The chain carries TRBV7-2 and TRBJ2-3, with D maybe TRBD2 (6 bases). This CDR3 has 17 residues. The V end was cut by 1 base, the J end by 0 bases, with 14 bases between. Germline CDR1 and CDR2: SGHTA and FQGNSA. The CDR3 sequence is CASSLDPGGTSTDTQYF. The CDR3 nucleotides are TGTGCCAGCAGCTTAGATCCCGGGGGTACTAGCACAGATACGCAGTATTTT.

This clonotype is termed large (0.1 to 1%). The chain recombines TRBV9 with TRBJ2-3; D is unclear. The CDR3 extends over 16 amino acids. CDR1 and CDR2 from the germline V gene are SGDLS and YYNGEE. V lost 3 bases and J lost 6, with 20 bases in between. CDR3 loop: CASSAAGVRPGDTQYF. CDR3 coding DNA: TGTGCCAGCAGCGCCGCAGGAGTCCGCCCGGGCGATACGCAGTATTTT.

This clonotype is large (0.1 to 1%) in the sample. V gene TRBV19 combines with J gene TRBJ1-2, with unresolved D. Germline V CDR1 and CDR2: LNHDA, SQIVND (reference sequence). CDR3 length equals 14 residues. V was cut by 1 base and J by 3 bases, with 9 bases left in between. The CDR3 spells CASSIGGDHYGYTF. As DNA, the CDR3 is TGTGCCAGTAGTATAGGCGGAGACCACTATGGCTACACCTTC.

The rearrangement joins TRBV7-6 to TRBJ2-1, with a weak D call TRBD2 (7 bases). Germline V gene lookup returns CDR1 SGHVS and CDR2 FNYEAQ. V shed 3 bases and J shed 4 bases, with 10 bases lying between them. The CDR3 contains 14 residues. CDR3 region: CASSLRGGYNEQFF. Written as DNA, the CDR3 is TGTGCCAGCAGCTTGAGGGGGGGATACAATGAGCAGTTCTTC.

In its sample, this clonotype ranks as large. The genes are TRBV6-5 and TRBJ2-7, with 8 bases that match TRBD1. Germline trimming cut 2 bases from V and 4 bases from J; bases unmatched to any gene: 7. Germline CDR1 reads MNHEY; CDR2 reads SVGAGI. The CDR3 runs 15 residues. The CDR3 DNA follows: TGTGCCAGCAGTTACGGACAGGGTGGTGTTTACGAGCAGTACTTC. It yields the protein CASSYGQGGVYEQYF.

By proportion, this clonotype is large. A single base separates this from a much larger clone, so it may be a read error. The genes are TRBV5-1 and TRBJ2-1; possibly TRBD2 for D (5 bases). This CDR3 comprises 16 residues. Per the germline V gene, CDR1 is SGHRS and CDR2 is YFSETQ. The CDR3 sequence is CASSPEDASSYSEQFF. For the CDR3, the DNA is TGCGCCAGCAGCCCGGAGGACGCTAGCTCCTACAGTGAGCAGTTCTTC.

As concerns this clonotype: The junction differs from germline at one of its ends, possibly a read error. The chain has TRBV20-1 and TRBJ1-2; 11 bases map to TRBD1. The germline V gene has CDR1 DFQATT and CDR2 SNEGSKA (reference sequence). The CDR3 has 11 residues. CDR3 DNA: TGCAGTGCTAGAGCGGACAGGGGGCACTCCTTC. Translating it yields CSARADRGHSF.

By share, this clonotype ranks as medium-sized. V is TRBV29-1 and J is TRBJ2-7, with D maybe TRBD1 (6 bases). This CDR3 spans 14 amino acids. V gave up 7 bases and J gave up 4 bases, with 20 bases separating them. Looked up from germline, CDR1 is SQVTM and CDR2 is ANQGSEA. The CDR3, as DNA: TGCAGCGCCGCGAATCTGGGGGCGATATACGAGCAGTACTTC. It translates to CSAANLGAIYEQYF.

This clonotype is deemed hyperexpanded. This chain connects TRBV7-2 to TRBJ2-3; D remains unclear. Germline V lookup: CDR1 SGHTA, CDR2 FQGNSA. The CDR3 loop spans 12 amino acids. The V and J ends lost 1 base and 8 bases respectively, with 7 bases between them. The CDR3 bases are TGTGCCAGCAGCTTAGACTTGGGTACGCAGTATTTT. Its protein is CASSLDLGTQYF.

This clonotype is categorized as medium-sized. The rearrangement joins TRBV6-5 to TRBJ2-1; TRBD2 matches 7 bases. The length of the CDR3 is 13 residues. Per the germline V gene, CDR1 is MNHEY and CDR2 is SVGAGI. The trim removed 8 bases at V and 6 bases at J, leaving 7 bases unmatched. The CDR3 protein is CASGSSGVNEQFF. The CDR3 nucleotides are TGTGCCAGCGGGTCTAGCGGAGTCAATGAGCAGTTCTTC.

This chain uses TRBV5-1 with TRBJ2-7, with D maybe TRBD1 (5 bases). The CDR3 length is 13 residues. CDR1 is SGHRS and CDR2 is YFSETQ in the germline V gene. The V and J ends lost 4 bases and 0 bases respectively, with 8 bases between them. CDR3 in amino acids: CASSTGNSYEQYF. The CDR3 DNA is TGCGCCAGCAGCACAGGCAACTCCTACGAGCAGTACTTC.

By share, this clonotype ranks as medium-sized (0.01 to 0.1%). The chain links TRBV10-3 to TRBJ2-1, with D unresolved. Germline assignment: CDR1 ENHRY and CDR2 SYGVKD. The CDR3 runs to 12 residues. V was clipped by 2 bases and J by 6 bases, with 5 bases between them. The CDR3 sequence: CAISEDSNEQFF. CDR3 DNA: TGTGCCATCAGTGAGGACTCCAATGAGCAGTTCTTC.

A note on this clonotype: A much larger clone lies one base from this, so it may be a read error. The rearrangement joins TRBV6-2 or TRBV6-3 to TRBJ2-1; D gene ambiguous. Trimming left V 5 bases short and J 7 bases short, with 9 bases between. CDR3 size: 12 residues. Germline assignment: CDR1 MNHEY and CDR2 SVGEGT. This chain's CDR3 is CASSNSPNEQFF. The CDR3 DNA reads as TGTGCCAGCAGTAATAGCCCGAATGAGCAGTTCTTC.

As to this clonotype: One end of the junction varies from germline; a read error may be responsible. The V call is TRBV28, the J call TRBJ1-1; D call uncertain. Germline loops: CDR1 MDHEN, CDR2 SYDVKM. This CDR3 has 14 residues. Here the CDR3 reads CASSFTDMNTEALF. The CDR3 nucleotides read TGTGCCAGCAGCTTTACAGACATGAACACTGAAGCTCTCTTT.

J is TRBJ2-3 and V is TRBV11-2; the match to TRBD2 covers 14 bases. Unmatched junction bases numbered 1, after V lost 5 bases and J lost 6 bases. This CDR3 spans 14 amino acids. Germline values: CDR1 SGHAT, CDR2 FQNNGV. The CDR3 protein is CASSRTSGGDTQYF. The CDR3 nucleotides read TGTGCCAGCAGCCGGACTAGCGGGGGGGATACGCAGTATTTT.

By sample fraction, this clonotype is large. The chain employs TRBV4-1 and TRBJ2-1, with 14 bases lining up with TRBD2. The germline V gene has CDR1 MGHRA and CDR2 YSYEKL. CDR3 length: 16 amino acids. With V trimmed by 3 bases and J by 8 bases, 6 bases remained unmatched. The CDR3 DNA reads TGCGCCAGCAGCCATGGGACTAGCGGGGGTATATATGAGCAGTTCTTC. Amino acids: CASSHGTSGGIYEQFF.

Worth noting for this clonotype: With a much larger clone just one base away, this may be a read error. The chain combines TRBV6-2 or TRBV6-3 with TRBJ2-5, with D perhaps matching TRBD1 or TRBD2 (6 bases each). The length of the CDR3 is 17 residues. The germline V gene has CDR1 MNHEY and CDR2 SVGEGT. The CDR3 DNA reads TGTGCCAGCAGTTACTCGATATTACAGGGAGGCCAAGAGACCCATTACTTC. Amino acids: CASSYSILQGGQETHYF.

This clonotype is classed as medium-sized (0.01 to 0.1%). The V and J genes are TRBV2 and TRBJ1-2; D uncertain. Trimming shortened V by 4 bases and J by 1 base, and 7 bases separated the two germline ends. The CDR3 totals 13 residues. Germline V gene data show CDR1 as SNHLY and CDR2 as FYNNEI. Here the CDR3 reads CASSVRVNYGYTF. The CDR3 DNA is TGTGCCAGCAGTGTCCGGGTTAACTATGGCTACACCTTC.

In its sample, this clonotype ranks as medium-sized. The chain combines TRBV30 with TRBJ1-5; tentatively, D is TRBD1 (5 bases). CDR3 length equals 13 residues. Germline-derived CDR1 and CDR2 are GTSNPN and SVGIG (reference sequence). V shed 0 bases and J shed 2 bases, with 5 bases lying between them. The CDR3 region has the DNA TGTGCCTGGAGTGTACAGGGCAATCAGCCCCAGCATTTT. Translation gives CAWSVQGNQPQHF.